This T cell receptor (beta chain) was obtained from a study of cytomegalovirus exposure and HLA in healthy donors. Across the whole study: The approximately 120 validation repertoires were reported in a later analysis to have been generated on the same platform as the approximately 700 first-cohort repertoires. Whole-study results and caveats: Researchers catalogued over 150 TCR beta chains as cytomegalovirus-associated. There were some public TCRs occurring in many donors, but most TCR sequences were rare.

Here immunoSEQ multiplex PCR was the method, and the copy in TCRdb shows in-frame clones only, minus some. Altogether approximately 280,000 clones are present, just over 85% being singletons, with the ten largest covering less than 1.2%. A roughly 120-subject validation cohort, separate from the approximately 610-subject first cohort, supplied the donors. Comment on this clone: Its antigen is unknown.

The V segment lost 0 bases and the J segment 11 bases; nucleotides outside the gene matches: 5. This CDR3 has 13 amino acids. CDR1 is SGDLS and CDR2 is YYNGEE in the germline V gene. The specimen sequenced was PBMCs. This sequence was found in a woman younger than 35 in good health and CMV-seronegative. The V call is TRBV9, the J call TRBJ2-1; TRBD1 matches 7 bases. CDR3 sequence reads: CASSVGGGDKQFF. CDR3 nucleotides: TGTGCCAGCAGCGTAGGAGGGGGCGACAAGCAGTTCTTC.